The clone carrying this TCR beta chain was detected ten times or more. The CDR3 has 12 residues. CDR1 and CDR2 from the germline V gene are DFQATT and SNEGSKA (reference sequence). The V segment lost 6 bases and the J segment 4 bases; nucleotides outside the gene matches: 5. Regarding time point: after trial treatment. Treatment meaning: LDRT plus nivolumab, ipilimumab, low-dose cyclophosphamide and aspirin (RACIN trial). The donors, trial participants, received nivolumab, ipilimumab, aspirin, low-dose cyclophosphamide and low-dose radiotherapy. The sample originates from a study of low-dose radiotherapy and immunotherapy resistance in tumors. About the study: For Cohort 1, fractions of 0.5 Gy were given every 2 weeks, reaching 6.5 Gy overall.

First-strand cDNA used TRAV- and TRBV-specific primers, covering alpha and beta chains. Both a constant-region primer and a V-primer adapter served to amplify TCRs across roughly 20 PCR cycles. One entry per CDR3 protein results from TCRdb running MiXCR on the reads. This sample has about 35,000 distinct CDR3 sequences; less than 25% occur once, and the top ten carry 9.2%. This specimen was PBMCs, taken after low-dose radiotherapy plus immunotherapy. This receptor was identified in a female donor with ovarian cancer. This chain uses TRBV20-1 with TRBJ2-7; 8 bases are shared with TRBD1. CDR3 amino acids: CSARTGKYEQYF. CDR3 nucleotides: TGCAGTGCCCGGACAGGGAAGTACGAGCAGTACTTC.